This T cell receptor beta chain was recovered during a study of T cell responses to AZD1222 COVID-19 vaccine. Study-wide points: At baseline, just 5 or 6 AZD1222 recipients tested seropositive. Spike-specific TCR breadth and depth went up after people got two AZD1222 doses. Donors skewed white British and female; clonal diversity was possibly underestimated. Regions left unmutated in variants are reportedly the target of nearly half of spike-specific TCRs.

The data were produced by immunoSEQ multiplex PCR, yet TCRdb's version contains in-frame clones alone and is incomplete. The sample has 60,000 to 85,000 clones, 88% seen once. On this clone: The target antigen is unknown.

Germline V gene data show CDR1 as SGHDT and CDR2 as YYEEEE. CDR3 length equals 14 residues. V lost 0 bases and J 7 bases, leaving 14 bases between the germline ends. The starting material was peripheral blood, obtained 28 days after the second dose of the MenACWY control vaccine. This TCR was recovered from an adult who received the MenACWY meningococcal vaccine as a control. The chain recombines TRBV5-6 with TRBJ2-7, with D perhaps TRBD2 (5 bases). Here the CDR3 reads CASSLAARSGEQYF. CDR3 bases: TGTGCCAGCAGCTTGGCGGCTAGATCGGGGGAGCAGTACTTC.